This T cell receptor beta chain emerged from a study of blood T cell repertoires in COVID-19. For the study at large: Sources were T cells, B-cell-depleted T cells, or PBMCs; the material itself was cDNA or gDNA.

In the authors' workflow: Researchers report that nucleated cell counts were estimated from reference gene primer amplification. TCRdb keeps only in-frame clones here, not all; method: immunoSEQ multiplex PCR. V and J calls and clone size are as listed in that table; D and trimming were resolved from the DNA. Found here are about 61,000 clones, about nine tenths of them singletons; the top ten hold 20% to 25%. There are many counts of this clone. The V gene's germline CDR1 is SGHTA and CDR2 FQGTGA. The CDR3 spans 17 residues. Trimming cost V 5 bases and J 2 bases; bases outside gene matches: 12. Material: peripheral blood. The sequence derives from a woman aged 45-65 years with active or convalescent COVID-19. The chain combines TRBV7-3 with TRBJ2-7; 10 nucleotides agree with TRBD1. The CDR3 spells CASSPRPGQGTPYEQYF. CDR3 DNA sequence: TGTGCCAGCAGCCCCCGCCCGGGACAGGGGACTCCCTACGAGCAGTACTTC.